The rows below give T cell receptor beta chains drawn from one sample of a study of spatial heterogeneity in lung cancer. TCRdb independently ran MiXCR on the 5' RACE reads; one entry per CDR3 protein. This sample yields approximately 92,000 distinct CDR3 sequences, of which roughly 12% are seen a single time; about 41% belongs to the top ten. This specimen was PBMCs, taken at surgery. All receptors come from a male donor with early-stage non-small cell lung cancer. The CDR3 runs from the conserved cysteine through the conserved F or W. The order of the fields is clone size, D gene, V gene, J gene, CDR3 DNA, CDR3 protein. A D gene is named only where the DNA matches it firmly. Some rows have no size entry. The others give once, few or many, or a class for an expanded clone.

NA	NA	TRBV7-9	TRBJ2-7	TGTGCCAGCAGCATGGGGCGGGACCACGAGCAGTACTTC	CASSMGRDHEQYF
few	NA	TRBV25-1	TRBJ1-2	TGTGCCAGCAGTGTTGGGCCCGGGTCTAACTATGGCTACACCTTC	CASSVGPGSNYGYTF
NA	NA	TRBV5-1	TRBJ2-7	TGCGCCAGCAGCTTGGTGGGGATACCTTCCCACGAGCAGTACTTC	CASSLVGIPSHEQYF
many	NA	TRBV12-3/TRBV12-4	TRBJ2-7	TGTGCCAGCACCCTTGAACCCTCCTACGAGCAGTACTTC	CASTLEPSYEQYF
many	NA	TRBV4-1	TRBJ1-2	TGCGCCAGCAGCCAAGAGGGATGGGGGGCGAGTGGCTACACCTTC	CASSQEGWGASGYTF
many	TRBD2	TRBV27	TRBJ2-1	TGTGCCAGCAGTATAGCGGGAACATACAATGAGCAGTTCTTC	CASSIAGTYNEQFF
NA	TRBD1	TRBV19	TRBJ1-2	TGTGCCAGTAGTATAACAGGGGCCTACTATGGCTACACCTTC	CASSITGAYYGYTF
NA	TRBD2	TRBV20-1	TRBJ2-7	TGCAGTGCAACTAGCGGGAGGGCCGATTTGGGCGAGCAGTACTTC	CSATSGRADLGEQYF
NA	NA	TRBV29-1	TRBJ1-1	TGCAGCGTTGAGGAGGGGATCCCTGAAGCTTTCTTT	CSVEEGIPEAFF
NA	TRBD1	TRBV9	TRBJ1-4	TGTGCCAGCAGCCTAACAGGGGAAGGGAATGAAAAACTGTTTTTT	CASSLTGEGNEKLFF
NA	NA	TRBV7-8	TRBJ2-3	TGTGCCAGCAGCCAAGGAGGGAGTAGCGACCATACGCAGTATTTT	CASSQGGSSDHTQYF
NA	NA	TRBV6-2/TRBV6-3	TRBJ2-2	TGTGCCAGCAGACCCCGGGGGAGAGAGACCGGGGAGCTGTTTTTT	CASRPRGRETGELFF
many	TRBD2	TRBV30	TRBJ2-1	TGTGCCTGGGGAAGTCCAGCGGGAGACAATGAGCAGTTCTTC	CAWGSPAGDNEQFF
NA	TRBD1	TRBV4-1	TRBJ1-1	TGCGCCAGCAGCCCCCGTGAGACAGGGTGGGGAAGAACTGAAGCTTTCTTT	CASSPRETGWGRTEAFF
few	NA	TRBV3-1	TRBJ2-5	TGTGCCAGCAGCCCGATCCGGGACCCCCTTTCGACGACCCAGTACTTC	CASSPIRDPLSTTQYF
many	TRBD2	TRBV5-1	TRBJ2-3	TGCGCCAGCAGCTTTGGGCTAGCGGGGGTGGCAGATACGCAGTATTTT	CASSFGLAGVADTQYF
few	TRBD1	TRBV10-2	TRBJ2-1	TGCGCCAGCAGTGAGTGGGACAGGCATGAGCAGTTCTTC	CASSEWDRHEQFF
NA	NA	TRBV20-1	TRBJ1-2	TGCAGTGCTAGTCGGCAGCTTTATGGCTACACCTTC	CSASRQLYGYTF
few	NA	TRBV5-8	TRBJ2-5	TGTGCCAGCAGCCGGACTATTCAAGAGATCCAGTACTTC	CASSRTIQEIQYF
few	NA	TRBV11-2	TRBJ2-3	TGTGCCAGCAGCTTAGAATTGTCTAGCACAGATACGCAGTATTTT	CASSLELSSTDTQYF
NA	NA	TRBV5-6	TRBJ2-1	TGTGCCAGCAGCTTGATGACCGGGGTAGCCTACAATGAGCAGTTCTTC	CASSLMTGVAYNEQFF
few	NA	TRBV12-3/TRBV12-4	TRBJ2-2	TGTGCCACCTTTACAGGGTTCACCGGGGAGCTGTTTTTT	CATFTGFTGELFF
few	TRBD2	TRBV7-2	TRBJ2-4	TGTGCCAGCAGCTCGACCCTAGCGGGAGTAAACATTCAGTACTTC	CASSSTLAGVNIQYF
many	TRBD2	TRBV6-5	TRBJ2-1	TGTGCCAGCAGCTCAACTAGCGGGGGGTACAATGAGCAGTTCTTC	CASSSTSGGYNEQFF
many	NA	TRBV28	TRBJ2-2	TGTGCCAGCAGAATTGTAAACGGTTTATCGGAGCTGTTTTTT	CASRIVNGLSELFF
NA	NA	TRBV30	TRBJ2-3	TGTGCCTCTTCCCCCGGTCATACGCAGTATTTT	CASSPGHTQYF
NA	NA	TRBV27	TRBJ2-2	TGTGCCAGCAGTAGGCTCGGACCGAACACCGGGGAGCTGTTTTTT	CASSRLGPNTGELFF
few	NA	TRBV28	TRBJ1-1	TGTGCCAGCAGTTCCCGGGGGGGGTTTGGCACTGAAGCTTTCTTT	CASSSRGGFGTEAFF
NA	TRBD2	TRBV7-2	TRBJ2-3	TGTGCCAGCAGCTCTCCGACTAGCGGAAACACAGATACGCAGTATTTT	CASSSPTSGNTDTQYF
NA	TRBD1	TRBV7-9	TRBJ2-3	TGTGTGTCGGGACAGAGTTTCACAGATACGCAGTATTTT	CVSGQSFTDTQYF
NA	NA	TRBV5-1	TRBJ1-4	TGCGCCAGCAGCTTCCAGGGAAAACTGTTTTTT	CASSFQGKLFF
many	NA	TRBV28	TRBJ2-5	TGTGCCAGCAGTTTCGGGGCAGGGGCGGAAAAGACCCAGTACTTC	CASSFGAGAEKTQYF
many	TRBD2	TRBV29-1	TRBJ2-1	TGCAGCGCCGTAGCTAGCGGCAGCTACAATGAGCAGTTCTTC	CSAVASGSYNEQFF
few	TRBD2	TRBV29-1	TRBJ2-1	TGCAGCGTTGCGATGACTAGCGGTAGTGAGCAGTTCTTC	CSVAMTSGSEQFF
NA	NA	TRBV5-6	TRBJ1-4	TGTGCCAGCAGCTTGAAAGTTTCGGGGTATCCGAATGAAAAACTGTTTTTT	CASSLKVSGYPNEKLFF
few	TRBD2	TRBV13	TRBJ2-3	TGTGCCAGCAGCTTAGGGACTAGCTACACAGATACGCAGTATTTT	CASSLGTSYTDTQYF
many	NA	TRBV7-2	TRBJ2-1	TGTGCCAGCAGACTTAATTGGAATGAGCAGTTCTTC	CASRLNWNEQFF
NA	NA	TRBV6-6	TRBJ1-1	TGTGCCAGCAACTCTGGGGGGGTTCGTACTGAAGCTTTCTTT	CASNSGGVRTEAFF
NA	NA	TRBV21-1	TRBJ1-1	TGTGCCAGCAGCAAAGGGAGGGGGAACACTGAAGCTTTCTTT	CASSKGRGNTEAFF
few	NA	TRBV10-3	TRBJ2-1	TGTGCCATCACCGAGGGGAACTCCTACAATGAGCAGTTCTTC	CAITEGNSYNEQFF
few	NA	TRBV6-2/TRBV6-3	TRBJ2-1	TGTGCCAGCAGTCCCACAGACAATGAGCAGTTCTTC	CASSPTDNEQFF
NA	NA	TRBV20-1	TRBJ2-7	TGCAGTGCTAGACCTCAGGGGATCAACGAGCAGTACTTC	CSARPQGINEQYF
few	TRBD1	TRBV12-3/TRBV12-4	TRBJ2-3	TGTGCCAGCAGTTCAGGACAGGGAGAGGCAGATACGCAGTATTTT	CASSSGQGEADTQYF
few	NA	TRBV27	TRBJ1-1	TGTGCCAGCAGTTTGGTGGGGGCTCCCATCATGAACACTGAAGCTTTCTTT	CASSLVGAPIMNTEAFF
NA	NA	TRBV28	TRBJ1-5	TGTGCCAGCAGTTTGTGGAGGTTGAGGGGAAAAGGTGAGCCCCAGCATTTT	CASSLWRLRGKGEPQHF
NA	NA	TRBV5-1	TRBJ2-5	TGCGCCAGCAGCTTGGTGGCTAGCCATCACCAAGAGACCCAGTACTTC	CASSLVASHHQETQYF
few	TRBD2	TRBV7-9	TRBJ2-3	TGTGCCAGCAGCTTCCCGAAATCCGGTCTAGCGGGAGTTACGCAGTATTTT	CASSFPKSGLAGVTQYF
few	TRBD1	TRBV20-1	TRBJ1-5	TGCAGTGTCAGACAGGGGATCAATCAGCCCCAGCATTTT	CSVRQGINQPQHF
few	TRBD2	TRBV9	TRBJ2-2	TGTGCCAGCAGCGTGGCGGGAGGGCCTACCGGGGAGCTGTTTTTT	CASSVAGGPTGELFF
NA	TRBD1	TRBV18	TRBJ2-2	TGTGCCAGCTCACCGCAACCGGGACAGGGTTCTTTCGGGGAACTGTTTTTT	CASSPQPGQGSFGELFF
NA	NA	TRBV4-3	TRBJ1-1	TGCGCCAGCAGCCAAGATAGGGGGATAGGTACTGAAGCTTTCTTT	CASSQDRGIGTEAFF
NA	NA	TRBV20-1	TRBJ1-4	TGCAGTGCTCGCCGAAGGGGCGAAAAACTGTTTTTT	CSARRRGEKLFF
NA	NA	TRBV7-9	TRBJ1-1	TGTGCCAGCAGCTTAGCGAATTTGAACACTGAAGCTTTCTTT	CASSLANLNTEAFF
NA	TRBD1	TRBV20-1	TRBJ2-6	TGCAGTGCAAAGGACAGGGACTCTGGGGCCAACGTCCTGACTTTC	CSAKDRDSGANVLTF
many	NA	TRBV10-3	TRBJ2-5	TGTGCCATCAGTACAGGGCGCGAAGAGACCCAGTACTTC	CAISTGREETQYF